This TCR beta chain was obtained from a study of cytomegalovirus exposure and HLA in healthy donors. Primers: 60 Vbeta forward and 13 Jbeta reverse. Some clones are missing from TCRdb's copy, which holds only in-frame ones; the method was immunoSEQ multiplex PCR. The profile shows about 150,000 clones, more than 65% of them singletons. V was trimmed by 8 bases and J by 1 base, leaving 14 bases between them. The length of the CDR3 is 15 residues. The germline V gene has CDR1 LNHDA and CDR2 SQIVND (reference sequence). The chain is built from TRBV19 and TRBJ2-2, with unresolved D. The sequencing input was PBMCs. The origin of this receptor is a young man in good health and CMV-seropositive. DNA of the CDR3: TGTGCCAGTCATTTCCGAACTGGGAACACCGGGGAGCTGTTTTTT. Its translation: CASHFRTGNTGELFF.